Following are 20 T cell receptor beta chains from one sample sequenced in a study of blood T cell repertoires in COVID-19. TCRdb's table, derived via immunoSEQ multiplex PCR, lists solely in-frame clones and lacks some. The data contain under 350,000 clones, roughly nine tenths of them seen just once; the ten biggest clones take up approximately 1.8%. The sequenced sample was PBMCs or T cells enriched from blood (not recorded which). These receptors were taken from an older woman who had recovered from COVID-19.

Note on this clone: Other DNA sequences in the same sample also yield this CDR3. V gene TRBV9 combines with J gene TRBJ2-5; possible D gene TRBD1, 6 bases. This CDR3 contains 14 residues. V was shortened by 0 bases and J by 2 bases, with 8 bases between the two germline ends. CDR1 is SGDLS and CDR2 is YYNGEE in the germline V gene. CDR3 sequence reads: CASSVGGQQETQYF. The CDR3 DNA reads TGTGCCAGCAGCGTAGGCGGACAGCAAGAGACCCAGTACTTC.

This chain links TRBV6-5 with TRBJ1-4; D may be TRBD1 (5 bases). Deletions cut 5 bases from V and 3 bases from J, with 13 bases between. In germline, CDR1 is MNHEY, CDR2 SVGAGI. This CDR3 contains 15 residues. Here the CDR3 DNA reads TGTGCCAGCAGTAATTCAGGGTCGGCTAATGAAAAACTGTTTTTT. As protein: CASSNSGSANEKLFF.

The chain uses TRBV10-1 and TRBJ2-1, with 9 bases that match TRBD2. Germline V gene data show CDR1 as WNHNN and CDR2 as SYGVQD (reference sequence). V lost 0 bases, J lost 10 bases, and 7 bases stayed unmatched. The CDR3 is made up of 15 amino acids. The CDR3 DNA follows: TGCGCCAGCAGTGAGTCAATAGCGGGAGAGGGGGAGCAGTTCTTC. It encodes CASSESIAGEGEQFF.

The rearrangement uses TRBV5-5 and TRBJ1-2; 11 bases fit TRBD1. This CDR3 region has 14 residues. The V gene's germline CDR1 is SGHKS and CDR2 YYEKEE (reference sequence). Losses at the gene ends were 4 bases for V and 5 bases for J; bases not matched to a gene: 4. The CDR3 bases are TGTGCCAGCAGCCTAGGACAGGGGGCATATGGCTACACCTTC. Translating gives CASSLGQGAYGYTF. The full variable domain, its missing parts supplied by reference TRBV5-5 and TRBJ1-2, is DAGVTQSPTHLIKTRGQQVTLRCSPISGHKSVSWYQQVLGQGPQFIFQYYEKEERGRGNFPDRFSARQFPNYSSELNVNALLLGDSALYLCASSLGQGAYGYTFGSGTRLTVV.

The chain links TRBV6-1 to TRBJ2-1; possibly TRBD2 for D (5 bases). The CDR3 is made up of 13 amino acids. V gave up 1 base and J gave up 13 bases, with 14 bases separating them. CDR1 is MNHNS and CDR2 is SASEGT in the germline V gene. The CDR3 loop reads CASSEVLDSFQFF. The DNA for the CDR3 is TGTGCCAGCAGTGAAGTACTAGATAGTTTTCAGTTCTTC.

The gene calls are TRBV10-1 and TRBJ2-3; 10 bases align to TRBD2. CDR1 is WNHNN, CDR2 SYGVQD, per germline (reference sequence). The trim removed 6 bases at V and 3 bases at J, leaving 0 bases unmatched. The CDR3 runs 13 residues. The CDR3 spells CASRAGGTDTQYF. CDR3 nucleotides: TGCGCCAGCAGAGCGGGGGGGACAGATACGCAGTATTTT.

The chain combines TRBV11-1 with TRBJ2-3; D call uncertain. Germline assignment: CDR1 SGHAT and CDR2 FQDESV (reference sequence). The CDR3 sequence is 13 residues long. V was pared by 3 bases and J by 2 bases, with 6 bases between. The DNA for the CDR3 is TGTGCCAGCAGCTTTTGGCACACAGATACGCAGTATTTT. Translating gives CASSFWHTDTQYF.

The genes are TRBV2 and TRBJ2-3; D unclear. The CDR3 is made up of 12 amino acids. The germline CDR1 and CDR2 sequences are SNHLY and FYNNEI. Trimming cost V 3 bases and J 6 bases, with 7 bases left between them. CDR3 protein: CASSDRTDTQYF. For the CDR3, the DNA is TGTGCCAGCAGTGATAGAACGGATACGCAGTATTTT. The full variable domain, completed using reference TRBV2 and TRBJ2-3, is EPEVTQTPSHQVTQMGQEVILRCVPISNHLYFYWYRQILGQKVEFLVSFYNNEISEKSEIFDDQFSVERPDGSNFTLKIRSTKLEDSAMYFCASSDRTDTQYFGPGTRLTVL.

CDR3 protein: CASSLDWQANTGELFF. CDR3 sequence (DNA): TGTGCCAGCAGCTTAGATTGGCAAGCGAACACCGGGGAGCTGTTTTTT. V usage is TRBV11-2 and J usage is TRBJ2-2, with D hard to call. CDR3 size: 16 residues. Germline V gene sequence: CDR1 SGHAT, CDR2 FQNNGV. The V and J ends lost 0 bases and 0 bases respectively, with 8 bases between them.

The chain joins TRBV6-6 to TRBJ1-5, with TRBD1 as a possible D gene (6 bases). Germline V gene lookup returns CDR1 MNHNY and CDR2 SVGAGI (reference sequence). This CDR3 contains 13 residues. V shed 7 bases and J shed 4 bases, with 11 bases lying between them. The CDR3 loop is CASTRGPNQPQHF. CDR3 sequence (DNA): TGTGCCAGCACCAGGGGACCAAATCAGCCCCAGCATTTT.

The V call is TRBV11-3, the J call TRBJ2-4; 7 bases fit TRBD1. Losses at the gene ends were 5 bases for V and 9 bases for J; bases not matched to a gene: 13. The length of the CDR3 is 15 residues. Germline CDR1 and CDR2: SGHNT and YENEEA. The CDR3 protein is CASSGRDSSDLIQYF. CDR3 nucleotide sequence: TGTGCCAGCAGCGGCCGGGACAGCTCTGACCTCATTCAGTACTTC.

The chain carries TRBV6-6 and TRBJ1-5; D is possibly TRBD1 (5 bases). The CDR3 runs to 13 residues. V was pared by 2 bases and J by 8 bases, with 10 bases between. CDR1 and CDR2 from the germline V gene are MNHNY and SVGAGI (reference sequence). CDR3 loop: CASSYVGLEPQHF. For the CDR3, the DNA is TGTGCCAGCAGTTACGTGGGACTGGAGCCCCAGCATTTT.

In the case of this clone: The germline gene is not matched at one end of the junction; a read error may be the cause. The DNA for the CDR3 is TGTGCTAGCAGCCCTCGTGGGGGGACTAGAGGAAAGGGAGATACGCAGTATTTT. This sequence encodes CASSPRGGTRGKGDTQYF. The genes are TRBV7-7 and TRBJ2-3, with 8 bases matching TRBD2. The CDR3 runs to 18 residues. Germline-derived CDR1 and CDR2 are SSHAT and FNYEAQ (reference sequence).

CDR3 region: CASSKDRGRSENIQYF. DNA for the CDR3: TGCGCCAGCAGCAAGGACAGGGGGCGTTCGGAAAACATTCAGTACTTC. This rearrangement joins TRBV5-1 to TRBJ2-4, with 11 bases aligning to TRBD1. Germline CDR1 SGHRS, CDR2 YFSETQ. CDR3 size: 16 residues. V dropped 4 bases and J dropped 5; count of bases not matched to a gene: 8.

The CDR3 coding sequence is TGTGCCAGCACCCGTTTTGGGTCGGGAGGGAGCACAGATACGCAGTATTTT. It codes for CASTRFGSGGSTDTQYF. The V gene is TRBV27, the J gene TRBJ2-3, with TRBD2 identical over 8 bases. The CDR3 covers 17 residues. Trimming cost V 7 bases and J 0 bases; bases outside gene matches: 12. Per the germline V gene, CDR1 is MNHEY and CDR2 is SMNVEV (reference sequence).

V gene TRBV5-1 combines with J gene TRBJ2-1, with 10 bases fitting TRBD1. J was trimmed by 9 bases and V by 4 bases; bases with no gene match: 10. CDR1 SGHRS and CDR2 YFSETQ come from the germline V gene. The CDR3 sequence is 15 residues long. Here the CDR3 DNA reads TGCGCCAGCAGCCCCGGACAGGGGGAGTGGAGTGAGCAGTTCTTC. Residues: CASSPGQGEWSEQFF.

The V and J genes are TRBV30 and TRBJ1-1; TRBD1 is a possible D gene (6 bases). V lost 1 base, J lost 4 bases, and 13 bases lay in between. The CDR3 consists of 14 residues. Germline CDR1 reads GTSNPN; CDR2 reads SVGIG (reference sequence). This CDR3 is CAWSALQGSTEAFF. CDR3 DNA sequence: TGTGCCTGGAGTGCTTTACAGGGTTCCACTGAAGCTTTCTTT.

This clone turned up a few times. The genes are TRBV7-3 and TRBJ1-3, with TRBD1 matching 9 bases. The germline V gene has CDR1 SGHTA and CDR2 FQGTGA. After removal of 3 bases from V and 2 bases from J, the junction contained 2 bases not matched to a gene. This CDR3 has 15 residues. The CDR3 nucleotides are TGTGCCAGCAGCTTGACAGGGGGTCCTGGAAACACCATATATTTT. Translation gives CASSLTGGPGNTIYF.

On this clone itself: An end of the junction does not agree with germline; a read error may underlie this. This chain joins TRBV7-7 and TRBJ2-5; TRBD1 matches at 8 bases. CDR1 is SSHAT and CDR2 is FNYEAQ in the germline V gene (reference sequence). The CDR3 is 16 amino acids. DNA of the CDR3: TGTGCTAGCAGCATTTCGGGACAGGTTGGTCCGAAGACCCAGTACTTC. Its protein product is CASSISGQVGPKTQYF.

V usage is TRBV2 and J usage is TRBJ2-1; 7 bases are a match to TRBD2. V lost 2 bases and J lost 9; bases outside the gene matches: 7. Germline CDR1 SNHLY, CDR2 FYNNEI. The CDR3 loop spans 14 amino acids. The CDR3, as DNA: TGTGCCAGCAGTGAAAATCTAGCGGACCTTGAGCAGTTCTTC. Encoded protein: CASSENLADLEQFF. Complete variable domain (other parts from reference TRBV2 and TRBJ2-1): EPEVTQTPSHQVTQMGQEVILRCVPISNHLYFYWYRQILGQKVEFLVSFYNNEISEKSEIFDDQFSVERPDGSNFTLKIRSTKLEDSAMYFCASSENLADLEQFFGPGTRLTVL.